This TCR beta chain was documented in a study of post-analysis software for immune sequencing data. The overall study: Both relapsing-remitting and secondary progressive multiple sclerosis featured among the disease courses, as did progressive-relapsing multiple sclerosis.

The CDR3 consists of 15 residues. CDR1 and CDR2 (germline): MGHRA, YSYEKL. Findings of the study overall: Co-batched samples clustered tightly together by F measure. Controls showed lower frequencies than patients for roughly five TRBV segments, and TRBV5-6, TRBV5-1 and TRBV20-1 were among these. Multiple sclerosis was associated with a significant reduction in normalized Chao1 diversity relative to controls.

Comment on this clonotype: Its antigen is still unknown. Germline is not matched at one junction end, which may reflect a read error.

cDNA libraries of TCR beta carried unique molecular identifiers. T cells, about 0.85 to 11 million of them, yielded approximately 500,000 cDNA molecules. Each CDR3 protein gets one entry after TCRdb re-called the PCR reads with MiXCR. The sample lists about 560,000 distinct CDR3 sequences, roughly 40% occurring once. What was sequenced was blood. This clonotype was obtained from a girl aged 5 to 17 with multiple sclerosis. The J gene is TRBJ1-2, the V gene TRBV4-1, with a possible D match to TRBD1 (5 bases). CDR3 sequence: CASSQEPGTNCGYTF. CDR3 coding DNA: TGCGCCAGCAGCCAAGAGCCAGGGACTAACTGTGGCTACACCTTC.